This passage covers 26 T cell receptor beta chains from one sample sequenced in a study of T-cell memory formation after mild COVID-19. MiXCR, run by TCRdb on the 5' RACE reads, gives a single entry per CDR3 protein. Of under 600,000 distinct CDR3 sequences listed, about 20% were seen once; the top ten hold roughly 8.1%. The sample was PBMCs or a T cell subset sorted from them (not recorded which). The receptors derive from an adult woman who had mild COVID-19 (a few samples of this study predate the infection). Cell type and time point are not known.

The V call is TRBV24-1, the J call TRBJ1-4; weak D call: TRBD1 (6 bases). The ends were cut back, 3 bases at V and 5 bases at J, with 9 bases in the middle. CDR1 and CDR2 from the germline V gene are KGHDR and SFDVKD. The CDR3 spans 14 residues. The CDR3 sequence is CATSDGQLNEKLFF. The CDR3 DNA reads as TGTGCCACCAGTGATGGACAGCTAAATGAAAAACTGTTTTTT.

In its sample, this clonotype was seen a few times. The V call is TRBV6-6, the J call TRBJ2-7, with D tentatively TRBD1 (5 bases). The CDR3 has 12 amino acids. Per germline, CDR1 MNHNY and CDR2 SVGAGI (reference sequence). Trimming left V 0 bases short and J 13 bases short, with 13 bases between. The CDR3 DNA reads as TGTGCCAGCAGTTACTCTGAACAGGTGGGCTACTTC. It is translated as CASSYSEQVGYF.

The rearrangement links TRBV5-1 to TRBJ2-7, with D possibly being TRBD1 (7 bases). V was clipped by 0 bases and J by 2 bases, with 21 bases between them. The CDR3 has 18 residues. Per germline, CDR1 SGHRS and CDR2 YFSETQ. CDR3 amino acids: CASSLAPSGGGTTYEQYF. In nucleotides, the CDR3 is TGCGCCAGCAGCTTGGCCCCCAGTGGAGGGGGCACTACCTACGAGCAGTACTTC.

The chain joins TRBV19 to TRBJ2-7; D unclear. The V gene lost 1 base and the J gene lost 2 bases, with 9 bases spanning the gap. CDR3 size: 14 residues. Germline V gives CDR1 LNHDA, CDR2 SQIVND (reference sequence). CDR3 sequence: CASSIAPVTYEQYF. DNA for the CDR3: TGTGCCAGTAGTATAGCGCCGGTTACCTACGAGCAGTACTTC.

This chain uses TRBV7-2 with TRBJ1-4; D is ambiguous. The V and J ends lost 6 bases and 12 bases respectively, with 20 bases between them. The CDR3 length is 14 residues. Germline loops: CDR1 SGHTA, CDR2 FQGNSA. In nucleotides, the CDR3 is TGTGCCAGCAGTCCCACCCGTAACATTCGGGAACTGTTTTTT. It specifies CASSPTRNIRELFF. Full variable domain (rest looked up from reference TRBV7-2 and TRBJ1-4): GAGVSQSPSNKVTEKGKDVELRCDPISGHTALYWYRQSLGQGLEFLIYFQGNSAPDKSGLPSDRFSAERTGGSVSTLTIQRTQQEDSAVYLCASSPTRNIRELFFGSGTQLSVL.

The chain is built from TRBV20-1 and TRBJ2-1; perhaps TRBD1 as D (5 bases). Deletions cut 0 bases from V and 7 bases from J, with 13 bases between. This CDR3 has 14 amino acids. Germline V lookup: CDR1 DFQATT, CDR2 SNEGSKA (reference sequence). CDR3 in amino acids: CSAREGLVRNEQFF. CDR3 in DNA: TGCAGTGCTAGAGAGGGGCTAGTGAGGAATGAGCAGTTCTTC.

This clonotype has just a few counts. The CDR3 protein is CASSQDLLSGRALNEQFF. Here the CDR3 DNA reads TGTGCCAGCAGCCAAGATCTATTAAGCGGGAGGGCTCTCAATGAGCAGTTCTTC. This chain joins TRBV14 and TRBJ2-1; 10 nucleotides align to TRBD2. Germline V gene data show CDR1 as SGHDN and CDR2 as FVKESK. V was clipped by 0 bases and J by 6 bases; unmatched bases: 11. The CDR3 totals 18 residues. Supplemented by reference TRBV14 and TRBJ2-1, the full variable domain reads EAGVTQFPSHSVIEKGQTVTLRCDPISGHDNLYWYRRVMGKEIKFLLHFVKESKQDESGMPNNRFLAERTGGTYSTLKVQPAELEDSGVYFCASSQDLLSGRALNEQFFGPGTRLTVL.

A few counts support this clonotype. The chain carries TRBV6-1 and TRBJ1-2, with TRBD1 matching 10 bases. With V trimmed by 0 bases and J by 4 bases, 5 bases remained unmatched. This CDR3 region has 16 residues. The V gene's germline CDR1 is MNHNS and CDR2 SASEGT. The CDR3, as DNA: TGTGCCAGCAGTGAAGCGGATCGGACAGGGGGCTATGGCTACACCTTC. Its translation is CASSEADRTGGYGYTF.

V and J are TRBV27 and TRBJ2-1; TRBD2 might be the D (7 bases). Between the trimmed V and J ends, which lost 8 bases and 0 bases, there was a span of 23 bases. The CDR3 has 18 residues. CDR1 is MNHEY and CDR2 is SMNVEV in the germline V gene (reference sequence). The CDR3 region is CASGSQWGGGHSYNEQFF. Here the CDR3 DNA reads TGTGCCAGCGGTTCCCAATGGGGCGGGGGCCACTCCTACAATGAGCAGTTCTTC.

This clonotype turned up a few times. V is TRBV29-1 and J is TRBJ2-2; the D is unclear. This CDR3 contains 13 residues. V lost 6 bases and J 7 bases, leaving 15 bases between the germline ends. CDR1 is SQVTM and CDR2 is ANQGSEA in the germline V gene. CDR3 coding DNA: TGCAGCGTCGTAATCCGCCCCATCGGGGAGCTGTTTTTT. This codes for CSVVIRPIGELFF.

The gene calls are TRBV2 and TRBJ2-5; 7 bases align to TRBD1. J lost 1 base, V lost 6 bases, and 5 bases had no gene match. CDR3 length: 14 amino acids. Germline V gene lookup returns CDR1 SNHLY and CDR2 FYNNEI. The CDR3 DNA is TGTGCCAGCAGCTCGACAGGGTCCCAAGAGACCCAGTACTTC. Amino acid sequence: CASSSTGSQETQYF.

V and J are TRBV19 and TRBJ2-6; the match to TRBD2 covers 7 bases. The J segment lost 2 bases and the V segment lost 1 base, leaving 2 bases of the junction unmatched. Germline assignment: CDR1 LNHDA and CDR2 SQIVND (reference sequence). The CDR3 runs to 16 residues. The DNA for the CDR3 is TGTGCCAGTAGTATAGTAACTAGCGCTGGGGCCAACGTCCTGACTTTC. Protein product: CASSIVTSAGANVLTF.

J is TRBJ1-6 and V is TRBV5-5; no clear D. With 0 bases removed from V and 10 bases from J, the gap between germline ends came to 14 bases. Germline-derived CDR1 and CDR2 are SGHKS and YYEKEE (reference sequence). The CDR3 is 15 amino acids. The CDR3 nucleotides read TGTGCCAGCAGCTTGGCTCCCCGAGTGGGATCACCCCTCCACTTT. This sequence encodes CASSLAPRVGSPLHF.

The J gene is TRBJ1-2, the V gene TRBV9, with 7 bases matching TRBD1. The CDR3 length is 14 residues. CDR1 is SGDLS, CDR2 YYNGEE, per germline. Germline trimming cut 0 bases from V and 4 bases from J; bases unmatched to any gene: 3. CDR3 sequence reads: CASSVGTGSYGYTF. The CDR3 DNA sequence: TGTGCCAGCAGCGTAGGGACAGGAAGCTATGGCTACACCTTC.

This chain connects TRBV5-1 to TRBJ1-6; tentatively, D is TRBD1 (6 bases). From germline, CDR1 is SGHRS and CDR2 YFSETQ. V gave up 0 bases and J gave up 2 bases, with 18 bases separating them. The CDR3 is 19 residues long. CDR3 nucleotides: TGCGCCAGCAGCTTGGATCGTCCCCCAGGGGCCCCCTATAATTCACCCCTCCACTTT. This sequence encodes CASSLDRPPGAPYNSPLHF.

V is TRBV12-3 or TRBV12-4 and J is TRBJ2-7, with D hard to call. CDR3 length equals 10 residues. V lost 8 bases to trimming and J lost 4 bases, with 6 bases between them. In DNA, the CDR3 is TGTGCCAGCCCCTTGTACGAGCAGTACTTC. It yields the protein CASPLYEQYF.

This clonotype was detected a few times. The chain employs TRBV5-1 and TRBJ2-2; D might be TRBD2 (6 bases). Germline CDR1 is SGHRS and CDR2 is YFSETQ. The V gene lost 4 bases and the J gene lost 5 bases, with 27 bases spanning the gap. The CDR3 consists of 19 residues. The CDR3 loop is CASSPPTNWEPAGTGELFF. The CDR3 DNA reads as TGCGCCAGCAGCCCACCTACCAACTGGGAACCGGCGGGGACCGGGGAGCTGTTTTTT.

CDR3 in amino acids: CASSQQGSEAFF. CDR3 DNA: TGCGCCAGCAGTCAACAGGGCTCTGAAGCTTTCTTT. V usage is TRBV5-1 and J usage is TRBJ1-1; D possibly corresponds to TRBD1 (6 bases). CDR3 length equals 12 residues. Trimming removed 5 bases from V and 6 bases from J, with 11 bases in between. CDR1 is SGHRS, CDR2 YFSETQ, per germline.

CDR3 residues: CASSVRNGPGQFF. Written as DNA, the CDR3 is TGTGCCAGCAGCGTACGAAACGGCCCCGGGCAGTTCTTC. The chain is built from TRBV9 and TRBJ2-1, with unresolved D. CDR1 and CDR2 (germline): SGDLS, YYNGEE. Trimming took off 1 base at V and 12 bases at J, with 14 bases between the two ends. CDR3 length: 13 amino acids.

This clonotype was observed a handful of times. The V and J genes are TRBV5-4 and TRBJ1-1, with 8 bases identical to TRBD1. V was clipped by 2 bases and J by 4 bases; unmatched bases: 16. CDR3 length: 18 residues. Germline V CDR1 and CDR2: SGHNT, YYREEE (reference sequence). The CDR3 region is CASSFSGTQGARGTEAFF. DNA of the CDR3: TGTGCCAGCAGCTTCTCCGGTACCCAGGGGGCGAGAGGCACTGAAGCTTTCTTT.

For the CDR3, the DNA is TGTGCCACCAGCAGAGATGTAATGGGACAGGGGAAGGGCTACACCTTC. Amino acid sequence: CATSRDVMGQGKGYTF. The gene calls are TRBV15 and TRBJ1-2; 10 bases fit TRBD1. The germline V gene has CDR1 LNHNV and CDR2 YYDKDF (reference sequence). V lost 0 bases to trimming and J lost 8 bases; unmatched junction nucleotides: 9. The CDR3 runs to 16 residues.

This clonotype has only a few counts. CDR3 in amino acids: CSARGNSARYEQYF. CDR3 nucleotides: TGCAGTGCTAGAGGGAACAGTGCCCGCTACGAGCAGTACTTC. V and J are TRBV20-1 and TRBJ2-7; D ambiguous. Per germline, CDR1 DFQATT and CDR2 SNEGSKA (reference sequence). The V end lost 1 base, the J end lost 3 bases, and 13 bases lay between the germline ends. This CDR3 comprises 14 residues.

This clonotype appeared a few times. The chain couples TRBV2 to TRBJ2-6, with no clear D. There are 12 residues in the CDR3. Trimming cost V 2 bases and J 9 bases, with 5 bases left between them. Germline V CDR1 and CDR2: SNHLY, FYNNEI. The CDR3 bases are TGTGCCAGCAGTGAACAAGACAACGTCCTGACTTTC. Its protein is CASSEQDNVLTF.

The V call is TRBV6-2 or TRBV6-3, the J call TRBJ1-1, with D possibly being TRBD1 (5 bases). Trimming cost V 8 bases and J 0 bases, with 16 bases left between them. This CDR3 contains 15 residues. In germline, CDR1 is MNHEY, CDR2 SVGEGT. DNA for the CDR3: TGTGCCAGCCGGACCAGGGCCCGCATGAACACTGAAGCTTTCTTT. It encodes CASRTRARMNTEAFF.

This clonotype was seen a handful of times. The chain carries TRBV5-1 and TRBJ2-5; D is possibly TRBD1 (6 bases). CDR1 is SGHRS and CDR2 is YFSETQ in the germline V gene. V lost 4 bases to trimming and J lost 5 bases, with 15 bases between them. The CDR3 loop spans 14 amino acids. The CDR3 DNA sequence: TGCGCCAGCAGCCCTGGGACACTTGGGGAGACCCAGTACTTC. Translation gives CASSPGTLGETQYF. Full variable domain (missing parts from reference TRBV5-1 and TRBJ2-5): KAGVTQTPRYLIKTRGQQVTLSCSPISGHRSVSWYQQTPGQGLQFLFEYFSETQRNKGNFPGRFSGRQFSNSRSEMNVSTLELGDSALYLCASSPGTLGETQYFGPGTRLLVL.

The chain combines TRBV15 with TRBJ2-5, with a weak D call TRBD2 (7 bases). V was trimmed by 4 bases and J by 5 bases, leaving 20 bases between them. CDR3 length equals 16 residues. CDR1 and CDR2 (germline): LNHNV, YYDKDF (reference sequence). CDR3 residues: CATSTLEGGEGETQYF. DNA of the CDR3: TGTGCCACCAGCACCCTCGAGGGGGGGGAGGGGGAGACCCAGTACTTC.